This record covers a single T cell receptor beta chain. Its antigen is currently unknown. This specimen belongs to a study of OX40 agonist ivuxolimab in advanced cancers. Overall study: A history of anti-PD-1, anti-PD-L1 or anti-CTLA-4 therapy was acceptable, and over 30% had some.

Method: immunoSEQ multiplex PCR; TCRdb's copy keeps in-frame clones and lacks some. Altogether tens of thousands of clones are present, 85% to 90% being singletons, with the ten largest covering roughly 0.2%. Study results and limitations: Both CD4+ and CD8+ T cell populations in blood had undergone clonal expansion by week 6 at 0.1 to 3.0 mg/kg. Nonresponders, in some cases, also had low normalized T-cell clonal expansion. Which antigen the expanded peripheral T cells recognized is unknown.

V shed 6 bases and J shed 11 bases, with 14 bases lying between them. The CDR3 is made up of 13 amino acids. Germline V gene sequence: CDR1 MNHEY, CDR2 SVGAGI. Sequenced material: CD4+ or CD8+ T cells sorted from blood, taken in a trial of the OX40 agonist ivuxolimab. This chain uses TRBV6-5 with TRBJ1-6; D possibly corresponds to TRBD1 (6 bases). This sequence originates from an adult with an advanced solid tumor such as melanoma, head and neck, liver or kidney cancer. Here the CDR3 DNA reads TGTGCCAGCAGCTCCCGGCAGGGGACACCCCTCCACTTT. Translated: CASSSRQGTPLHF.